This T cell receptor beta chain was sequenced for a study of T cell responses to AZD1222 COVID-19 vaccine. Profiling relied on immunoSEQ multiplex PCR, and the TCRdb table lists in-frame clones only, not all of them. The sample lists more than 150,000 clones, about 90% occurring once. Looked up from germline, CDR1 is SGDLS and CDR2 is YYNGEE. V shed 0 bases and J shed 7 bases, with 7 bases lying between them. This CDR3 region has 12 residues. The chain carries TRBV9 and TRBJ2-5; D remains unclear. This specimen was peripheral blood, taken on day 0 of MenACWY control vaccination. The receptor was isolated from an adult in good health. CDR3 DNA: TGTGCCAGCAGCGTAGAGTATGGGACCCAGTACTTC. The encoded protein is CASSVEYGTQYF.